The TCR beta chain under discussion was sequenced for a study of T cell responses to AZD1222 COVID-19 vaccine. Notes on the study in general: Across the whole spike, CD4 TCRs peaked at regions 160-218 and 743-854. Baseline serology detected seropositivity in only 5 to 7 AZD1222 recipients. The reported proportion of spike-specific TCRs targeting unmutated variant regions was nearly half. White British ancestry dominated among donors, who included more females, and clonal diversity was possibly underestimated.

Remarks on this clone: The target antigen is unknown.

TCRdb's table, derived via immunoSEQ multiplex PCR, lists solely in-frame clones and lacks some. The sample holds some 150,000 clones, about 86% seen once. The germline V gene encodes CDR1 SGHKS and CDR2 YYEKEE (reference sequence). The CDR3 runs to 13 residues. V lost 3 bases and J 5 bases, leaving 8 bases between the germline ends. The source material was peripheral blood, sampled on day 0 of MenACWY control vaccination. The V call is TRBV5-5, the J call TRBJ1-4; no firm D call. The sequence was collected from an adult in good health. Written as DNA, the CDR3 is TGTGCCAGCAGCTCGGACTCAAATGAAAAACTGTTTTTT. Translation: CASSSDSNEKLFF.